This T cell receptor beta chain stems from a study of blood T cell repertoires in COVID-19. Study as a whole: From the United States, Italy and Spain came samples of acute and convalescent COVID-19. PBMCs, B-cell-depleted T cells, or T cells were the source of the cDNA or gDNA that made up the material.

Measured with immunoSEQ multiplex PCR; TCRdb has only the in-frame clones, and not every one. The table lists approximately 530,000 clones, 85% to 90% of them singletons. The CDR3 is made up of 17 amino acids. The ends were cut back, 7 bases at V and 5 bases at J, with 26 bases in the middle. CDR1 is MNHNY and CDR2 is SVGAGI in the germline V gene (reference sequence). This sequence was found in a woman between 50 and 59 years old with COVID-19, enrolled during active disease. The sample taken for sequencing was peripheral blood. V is TRBV6-6 and J is TRBJ1-2; perhaps TRBD1 as D (6 bases). For the CDR3, the DNA is TGTGCCAGCATTCGCGGGACTTTACCGAGGGGGGGGTATGGCTACACCTTC. Its protein product is CASIRGTLPRGGYGYTF.